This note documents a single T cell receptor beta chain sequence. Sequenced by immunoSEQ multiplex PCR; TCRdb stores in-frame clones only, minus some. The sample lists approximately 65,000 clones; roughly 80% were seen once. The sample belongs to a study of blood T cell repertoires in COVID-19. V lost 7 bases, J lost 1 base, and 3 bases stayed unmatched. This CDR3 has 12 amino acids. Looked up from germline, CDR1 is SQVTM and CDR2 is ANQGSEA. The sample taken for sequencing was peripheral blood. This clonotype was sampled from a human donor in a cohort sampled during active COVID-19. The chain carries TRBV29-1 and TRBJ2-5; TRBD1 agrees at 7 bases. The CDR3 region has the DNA TGCAGCGGACGACAGGGCCAAGAGACCCAGTACTTC. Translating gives CSGRQGQETQYF.